This TCR beta chain was observed in a study of cytomegalovirus exposure and HLA in healthy donors. Study summary: From HLA-typed donors, an early data release held around 80 million unique TCRs.

Both 60 Vbeta primers and 13 Jbeta primers went into the PCR. Libraries were prepared by immunoSEQ multiplex PCR; TCRdb keeps only in-frame clonotypes and omits some of them. The table includes some 120,000 clones, about four fifths detected once. This CDR3 spans 15 amino acids. The ends were cut back, 1 base at V and 6 bases at J, with 16 bases in the middle. CDR1 is LNHNV and CDR2 is YYDKDF in the germline V gene (reference sequence). This TCR came from a man younger than 35 in good health and CMV-seronegative. Specimen: PBMCs. V usage is TRBV15 and J usage is TRBJ2-7, with D possibly being TRBD2 (6 bases). This CDR3 is CATSRGRGKEGEQYF. CDR3 bases: TGTGCCACCAGCAGAGGTAGAGGGAAGGAGGGCGAGCAGTACTTC.